A single sample gave rise to the 10 T cell receptor beta chains below, sequenced in a study of identifying expanded T cells in peripheral blood. The data were produced by immunoSEQ multiplex PCR, yet TCRdb's version contains in-frame clones alone and is incomplete. Of about 94,000 clones listed, over 75% are singletons. Material: blood. These receptors all stem from a person aged 18 to 70 in good health.

The chain has TRBV4-1 and TRBJ2-7; D might be TRBD1 (6 bases). V lost 2 bases, J lost 0 bases, and 14 bases lay in between. This CDR3 is built from 16 residues. Germline V gene lookup returns CDR1 MGHRA and CDR2 YSYEKL. CDR3 DNA sequence: TGCGCCAGCAGCCAATGGGGACAAGGACACTCCTACGAGCAGTACTTC. Encoded protein: CASSQWGQGHSYEQYF.

The CDR3 spells CASSFRTLGSGVTGELFF. The CDR3 DNA reads as TGCGCCAGCAGCTTCAGGACGCTCGGGAGTGGGGTCACCGGGGAGCTGTTTTTT. The chain employs TRBV5-1 and TRBJ2-2; a weak D match, TRBD2 (6 bases). This CDR3 is 18 amino acids long. The V and J ends lost 2 bases and 4 bases respectively, with 21 bases between them. Germline lookup yields CDR1 SGHRS and CDR2 YFSETQ.

This chain connects TRBV27 to TRBJ1-4; D remains ambiguous. In germline, CDR1 is MNHEY, CDR2 SMNVEV (reference sequence). V shed 2 bases and J shed 7 bases, with 11 bases lying between them. This CDR3 has 14 amino acids. The CDR3: CASSLGRFGEKLFF. DNA for the CDR3: TGTGCCAGCAGTTTAGGCAGGTTCGGTGAAAAACTGTTTTTT. The whole variable domain, remainder taken from reference TRBV27 and TRBJ1-4, is EAQVTQNPRYLITVTGKKLTVTCSQNMNHEYMSWYRQDPGLGLRQIYYSMNVEVTDKGDVPEGYKVSRKEKRNFPLILESPSPNQTSLYFCASSLGRFGEKLFFGSGTQLSVL.

The genes are TRBV29-1 and TRBJ2-5; 9 nucleotides align to TRBD2. Germline V gene sequence: CDR1 SQVTM, CDR2 ANQGSEA. With 4 bases clipped from V and 3 bases from J, the junction kept 3 bases outside the gene matches. The CDR3 has 13 amino acids. This chain's CDR3 is CSVGLAGKETQYF. The DNA of the CDR3 is TGCAGCGTTGGTCTAGCGGGAAAAGAGACCCAGTACTTC.

CDR3 DNA sequence: TGTGCCAGTAGTATAGATCAGGCAGGGTGGAACACTGAAGCTTTCTTT. Amino acid sequence: CASSIDQAGWNTEAFF. V usage is TRBV19 and J usage is TRBJ1-1, with D possibly being TRBD1 (5 bases). The CDR3 has 16 amino acids. V was shortened by 0 bases and J by 1 base, with 12 bases between the two germline ends. CDR1 is LNHDA, CDR2 SQIVND, per germline (reference sequence).

The chain uses TRBV6-5 and TRBJ1-1; possible D gene TRBD1, 5 bases. CDR3 size: 13 residues. Trimming shortened V by 6 bases and J by 8 bases, and 16 bases separated the two germline ends. Germline V gene sequence: CDR1 MNHEY, CDR2 SVGAGI. The CDR3 sequence: CASRGLGTTEAFF. The CDR3 nucleotides read TGTGCCAGCAGGGGACTCGGGACTACAGAAGCTTTCTTT.

The rearrangement uses TRBV7-3 and TRBJ2-2; D not certain. V lost 5 bases and J lost 2, with 6 bases in between. CDR3 length: 13 amino acids. In germline, CDR1 is SGHTA, CDR2 FQGTGA. The CDR3 nucleotides read TGTGCCAGCAGCCGATACAACACCGGGGAGCTGTTTTTT. It specifies CASSRYNTGELFF.

The rearrangement uses TRBV18 and TRBJ1-2; TRBD1 aligns across 7 bases. After removal of 2 bases from V and 2 bases from J, the junction contained 2 bases not matched to a gene. The CDR3 runs 14 residues. CDR1 is KGHSH, CDR2 LQKENI, per germline. CDR3 in amino acids: CASSPYRGNYGYTF. In DNA form, the CDR3 reads TGTGCCAGCTCACCATACAGGGGCAACTATGGCTACACCTTC.

In nucleotides, the CDR3 is TGTGCCAGCAGCGCAGGGGCAAACACTGAAGCTTTCTTT. Its translation: CASSAGANTEAFF. The rearrangement joins TRBV5-4 to TRBJ1-1, with a tentative D call TRBD1 (6 bases). The CDR3 spans 13 residues. The V gene lost 4 bases and the J gene lost 2 bases, with 9 bases spanning the gap. Looked up from germline, CDR1 is SGHNT and CDR2 is YYREEE (reference sequence).

This rearrangement joins TRBV11-2 to TRBJ1-1, with unresolved D. The V and J ends lost 8 bases and 4 bases respectively, with 23 bases between them. Looked up from germline, CDR1 is SGHAT and CDR2 is FQNNGV. This CDR3 spans 16 amino acids. The chain's CDR3 is CASRSQGQVKSTEAFF. The CDR3 DNA is TGTGCCAGCCGATCTCAAGGGCAGGTCAAAAGCACTGAAGCTTTCTTT.